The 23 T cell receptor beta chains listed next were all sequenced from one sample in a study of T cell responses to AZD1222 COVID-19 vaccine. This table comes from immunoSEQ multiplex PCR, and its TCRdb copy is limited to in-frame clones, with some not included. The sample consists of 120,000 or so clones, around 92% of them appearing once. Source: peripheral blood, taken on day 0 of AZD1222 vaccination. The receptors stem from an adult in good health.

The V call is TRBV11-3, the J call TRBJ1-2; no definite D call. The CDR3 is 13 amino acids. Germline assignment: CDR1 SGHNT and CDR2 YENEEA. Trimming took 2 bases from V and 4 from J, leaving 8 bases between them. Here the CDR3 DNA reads TGTGCCAGCAGCTTACCGAGAGGCTATGGCTACACCTTC. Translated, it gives CASSLPRGYGYTF.

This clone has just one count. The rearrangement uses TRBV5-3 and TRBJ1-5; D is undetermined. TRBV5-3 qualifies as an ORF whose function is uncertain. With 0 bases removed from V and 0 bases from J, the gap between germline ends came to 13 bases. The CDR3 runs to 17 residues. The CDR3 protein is CARSLEPAQHSNQPQHF. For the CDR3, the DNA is TGTGCCAGAAGCTTGGAACCAGCACAGCATAGCAATCAGCCCCAGCATTTT.

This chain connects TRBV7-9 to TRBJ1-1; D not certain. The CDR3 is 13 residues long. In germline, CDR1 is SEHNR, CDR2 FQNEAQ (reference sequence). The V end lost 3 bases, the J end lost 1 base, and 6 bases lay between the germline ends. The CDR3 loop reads CASSLTPNTEAFF. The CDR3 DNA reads TGTGCCAGCAGCTTGACACCGAACACTGAAGCTTTCTTT.

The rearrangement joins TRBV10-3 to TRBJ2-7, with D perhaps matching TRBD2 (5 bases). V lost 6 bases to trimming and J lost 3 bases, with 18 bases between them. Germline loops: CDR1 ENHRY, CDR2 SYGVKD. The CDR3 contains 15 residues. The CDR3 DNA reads TGTGCCATCAGCCAGATGGCGGGCGTCCTCTACGAGCAGTACTTC. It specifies CAISQMAGVLYEQYF.

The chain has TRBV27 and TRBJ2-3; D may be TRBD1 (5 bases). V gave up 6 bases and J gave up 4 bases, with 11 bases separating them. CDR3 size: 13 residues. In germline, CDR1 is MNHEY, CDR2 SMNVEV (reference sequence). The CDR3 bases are TGTGCCAGCAGCAGGGTGGGATCAGATACGCAGTATTTT. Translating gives CASSRVGSDTQYF.

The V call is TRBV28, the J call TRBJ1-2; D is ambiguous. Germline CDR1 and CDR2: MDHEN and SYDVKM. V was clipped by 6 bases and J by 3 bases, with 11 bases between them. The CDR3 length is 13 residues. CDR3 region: CASRWVHDYGYTF. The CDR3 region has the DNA TGTGCCAGCAGGTGGGTCCATGACTATGGCTACACCTTC.

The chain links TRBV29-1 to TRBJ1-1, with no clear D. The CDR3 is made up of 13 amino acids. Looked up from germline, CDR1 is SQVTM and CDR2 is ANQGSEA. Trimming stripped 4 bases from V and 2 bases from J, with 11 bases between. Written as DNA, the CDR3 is TGCAGCGTTGCGCGCCGTCTTAACACTGAAGCTTTCTTT. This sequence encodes CSVARRLNTEAFF.

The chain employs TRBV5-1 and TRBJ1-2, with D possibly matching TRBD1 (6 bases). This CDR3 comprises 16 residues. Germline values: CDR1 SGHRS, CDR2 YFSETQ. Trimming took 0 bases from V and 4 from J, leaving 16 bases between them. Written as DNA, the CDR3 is TGCGCCAGCAGCTTGGTGGGCAGGGGAAAGGGCTATGGCTACACCTTC. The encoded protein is CASSLVGRGKGYGYTF.

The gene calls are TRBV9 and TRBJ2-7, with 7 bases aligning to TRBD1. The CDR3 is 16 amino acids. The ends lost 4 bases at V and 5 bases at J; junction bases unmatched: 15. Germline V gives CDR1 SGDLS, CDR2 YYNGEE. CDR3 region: CASSPQQGLAGHEQYF. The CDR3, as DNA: TGTGCCAGCAGCCCCCAACAGGGGCTGGCGGGCCACGAGCAGTACTTC.

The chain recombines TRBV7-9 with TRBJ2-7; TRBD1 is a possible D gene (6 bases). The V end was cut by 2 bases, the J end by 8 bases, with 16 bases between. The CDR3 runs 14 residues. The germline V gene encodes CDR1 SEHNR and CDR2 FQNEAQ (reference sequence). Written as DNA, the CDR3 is TGTGCCAGCAGCTTAACGGACAGCTTTAATCAGCAGTACTTC. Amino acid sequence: CASSLTDSFNQQYF.

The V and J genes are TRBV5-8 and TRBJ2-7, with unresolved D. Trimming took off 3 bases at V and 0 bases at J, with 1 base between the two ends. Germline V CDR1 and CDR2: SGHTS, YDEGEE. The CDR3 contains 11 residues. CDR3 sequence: CASSSSYEQYF. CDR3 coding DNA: TGTGCCAGCAGCTCCTCCTACGAGCAGTACTTC.

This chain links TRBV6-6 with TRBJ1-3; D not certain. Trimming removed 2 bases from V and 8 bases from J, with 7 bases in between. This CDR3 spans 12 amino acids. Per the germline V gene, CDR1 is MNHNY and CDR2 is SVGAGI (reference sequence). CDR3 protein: CASSYVWDTIYF. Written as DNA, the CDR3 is TGTGCCAGCAGTTACGTCTGGGACACCATATATTTT.

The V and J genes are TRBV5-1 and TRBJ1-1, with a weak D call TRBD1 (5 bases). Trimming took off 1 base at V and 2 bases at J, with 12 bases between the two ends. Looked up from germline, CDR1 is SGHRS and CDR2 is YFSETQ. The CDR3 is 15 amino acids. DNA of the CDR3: TGCGCCAGCAGCTTGCTCCGGGACGCAAACACTGAAGCTTTCTTT. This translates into CASSLLRDANTEAFF. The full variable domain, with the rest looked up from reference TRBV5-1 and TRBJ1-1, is KAGVTQTPRYLIKTRGQQVTLSCSPISGHRSVSWYQQTPGQGLQFLFEYFSETQRNKGNFPGRFSGRQFSNSRSEMNVSTLELGDSALYLCASSLLRDANTEAFFGQGTRLTVV.

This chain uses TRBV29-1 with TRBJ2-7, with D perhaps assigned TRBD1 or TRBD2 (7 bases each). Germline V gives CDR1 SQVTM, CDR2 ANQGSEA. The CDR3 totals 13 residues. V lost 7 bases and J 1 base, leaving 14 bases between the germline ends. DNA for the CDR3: TGCAGCGCAAGACAGGGAGGGTCCTACGAGCAGTACTTC. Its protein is CSARQGGSYEQYF.

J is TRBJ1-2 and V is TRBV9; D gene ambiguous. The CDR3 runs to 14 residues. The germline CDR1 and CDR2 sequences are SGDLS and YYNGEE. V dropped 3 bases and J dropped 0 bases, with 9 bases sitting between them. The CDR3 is CASSAQNSNYGYTF. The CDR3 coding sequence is TGTGCCAGCAGCGCCCAAAATTCTAACTATGGCTACACCTTC.

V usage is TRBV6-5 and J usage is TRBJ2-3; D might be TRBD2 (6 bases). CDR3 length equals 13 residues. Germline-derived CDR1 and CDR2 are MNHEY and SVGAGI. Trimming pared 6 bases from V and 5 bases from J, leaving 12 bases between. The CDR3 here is CASSPGSIDTQYF. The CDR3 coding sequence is TGTGCCAGCAGCCCCGGGAGTATAGATACGCAGTATTTT.

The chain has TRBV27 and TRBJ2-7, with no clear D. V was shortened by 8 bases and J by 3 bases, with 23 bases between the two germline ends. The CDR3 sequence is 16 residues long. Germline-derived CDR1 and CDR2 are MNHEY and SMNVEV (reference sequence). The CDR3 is CASGLGRGLSLYEQYF. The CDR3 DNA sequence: TGTGCCAGCGGGTTGGGTCGCGGTCTAAGCCTCTACGAGCAGTACTTC.

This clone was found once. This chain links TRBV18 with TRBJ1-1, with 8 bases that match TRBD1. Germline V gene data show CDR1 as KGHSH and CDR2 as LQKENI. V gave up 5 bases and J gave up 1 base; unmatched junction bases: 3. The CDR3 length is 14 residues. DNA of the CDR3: TGTGCCAGCTCATCGACAGGGGAGAACACTGAAGCTTTCTTT. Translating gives CASSSTGENTEAFF. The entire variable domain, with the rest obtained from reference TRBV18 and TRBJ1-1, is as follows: NAGVMQNPRHLVRRRGQEARLRCSPMKGHSHVYWYRQLPEEGLKFMVYLQKENIIDESGMPKERFSAEFPKEGPSILRIQQVVRGDSAAYFCASSSTGENTEAFFGQGTRLTVV.

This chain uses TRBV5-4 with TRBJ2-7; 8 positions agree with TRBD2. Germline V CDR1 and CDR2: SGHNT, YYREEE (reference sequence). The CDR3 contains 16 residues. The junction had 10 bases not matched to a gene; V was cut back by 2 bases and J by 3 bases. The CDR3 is CASSLGRAGGFYEQYF. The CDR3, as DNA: TGTGCCAGCAGCTTAGGTCGGGCGGGAGGATTCTACGAGCAGTACTTC.

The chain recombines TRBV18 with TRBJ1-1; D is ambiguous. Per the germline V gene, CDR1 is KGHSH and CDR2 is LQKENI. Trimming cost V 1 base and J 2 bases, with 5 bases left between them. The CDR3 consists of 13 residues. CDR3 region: CASSPRVNTEAFF. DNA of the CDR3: TGTGCCAGCTCACCACGGGTTAACACTGAAGCTTTCTTT.

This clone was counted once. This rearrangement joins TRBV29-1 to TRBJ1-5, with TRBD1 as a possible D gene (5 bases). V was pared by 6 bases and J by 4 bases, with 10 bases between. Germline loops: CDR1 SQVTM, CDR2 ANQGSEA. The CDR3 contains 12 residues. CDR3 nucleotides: TGCAGCGTACGGCAGGGTAATCAGCCCCAGCATTTT. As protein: CSVRQGNQPQHF.

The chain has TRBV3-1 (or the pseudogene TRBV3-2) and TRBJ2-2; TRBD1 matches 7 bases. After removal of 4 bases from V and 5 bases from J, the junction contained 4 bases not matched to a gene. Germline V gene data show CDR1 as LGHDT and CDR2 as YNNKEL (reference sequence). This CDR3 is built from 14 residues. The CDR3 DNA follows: TGTGCCAGCAGCCCGACAGGGAGTACCGGGGAGCTGTTTTTT. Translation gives CASSPTGSTGELFF.

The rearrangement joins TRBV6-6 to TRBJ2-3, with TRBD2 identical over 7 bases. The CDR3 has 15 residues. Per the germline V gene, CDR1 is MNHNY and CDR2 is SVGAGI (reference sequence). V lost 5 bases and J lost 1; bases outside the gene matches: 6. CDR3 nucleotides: TGTGCCAGCAGTGACCGGACTAGTCGCACAGATACGCAGTATTTT. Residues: CASSDRTSRTDTQYF.